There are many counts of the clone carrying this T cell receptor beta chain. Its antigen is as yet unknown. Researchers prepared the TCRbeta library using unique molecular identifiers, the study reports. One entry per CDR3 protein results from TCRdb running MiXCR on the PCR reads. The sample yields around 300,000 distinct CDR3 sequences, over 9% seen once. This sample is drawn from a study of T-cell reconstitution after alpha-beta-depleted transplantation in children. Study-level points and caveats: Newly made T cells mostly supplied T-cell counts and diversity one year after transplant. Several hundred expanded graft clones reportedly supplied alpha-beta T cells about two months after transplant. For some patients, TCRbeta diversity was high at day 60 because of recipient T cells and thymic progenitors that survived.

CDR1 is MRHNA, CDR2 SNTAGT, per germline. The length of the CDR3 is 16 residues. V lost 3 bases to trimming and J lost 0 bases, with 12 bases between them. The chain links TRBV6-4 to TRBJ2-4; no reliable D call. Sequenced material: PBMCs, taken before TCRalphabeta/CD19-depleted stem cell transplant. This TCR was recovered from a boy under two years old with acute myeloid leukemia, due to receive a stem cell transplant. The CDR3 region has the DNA TGTGCCAGCAGTGATCCCCCTGCACTAGCCAAAAACATTCAGTACTTC. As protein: CASSDPPALAKNIQYF.